Sequencing of this T cell receptor beta chain was carried out in a study of OX40 agonist ivuxolimab in advanced cancers. Sequencing was performed with immunoSEQ multiplex PCR; in TCRdb, only in-frame clones are kept and a portion is missing. The data hold about 48,000 clones, with 90% to 95% observed a single time. CDR3 length: 13 residues. V was shortened by 2 bases and J by 2 bases, with 7 bases between the two germline ends. CDR1 and CDR2 (germline): SGHDN, FVKESK. The sequences come from CD4+ or CD8+ T cells sorted from blood, collected in a trial of the OX40 agonist ivuxolimab. This chain connects TRBV14 to TRBJ2-7; D uncertain. The TCR sequence derives from an adult with an advanced solid tumor such as melanoma, head and neck, liver or kidney cancer. For the CDR3, the DNA is TGTGCCAGCAGCCAACGGCTAGCCTACGAGCAGTACTTC. As protein: CASSQRLAYEQYF.